The rows below give T cell receptor beta chains drawn from one sample of a study of OX40 agonist ivuxolimab in advanced cancers. The assay was immunoSEQ multiplex PCR, and TCRdb's table has in-frame clones only and misses some. This table holds 75,000 to 95,000 clones, under 95% found once. This specimen was CD4+ or CD8+ T cells sorted from blood, taken in a trial of the OX40 agonist ivuxolimab. The receptors stem from an adult with an advanced solid tumor such as melanoma, head and neck, liver or kidney cancer. Both conserved end residues are part of each CDR3. Fields, in order: V gene, J gene, clone size, D gene, CDR3 protein, CDR3 DNA. D genes are given only for firm matches. Expanded clones are given a class, and other clones once, few, many or no size at all.

TRBV6-5	TRBJ2-1	-	-	CASRSGHTGYNEQFF	TGTGCCAGCAGGTCTGGTCATACGGGCTACAATGAGCAGTTCTTC
TRBV7-5	TRBJ2-7	once	-	CARSEGLAGDYEQYF	TGTGCCAGAAGCGAGGGACTAGCGGGGGACTACGAGCAGTACTTC
TRBV18	TRBJ1-5	-	-	CASSPPGQVDQPQHF	TGTGCCAGCTCACCACCAGGTCAGGTTGATCAGCCCCAGCATTTT
TRBV21-1	TRBJ2-1	-	-	CASSSRDLEWEQFF	TGTGCCAGCAGCAGCCGGGACCTCGAATGGGAGCAGTTCTTC
TRBV5-5	TRBJ2-7	-	TRBD2	CASSSIAGVTYEQYF	TGTGCCAGCAGCTCAATAGCGGGAGTAACCTACGAGCAGTACTTC
TRBV30	TRBJ1-6	-	TRBD1	CAWRLRQGGHSPLHF	TGTGCCTGGAGGTTACGACAGGGCGGCCACTCACCCCTCCACTTT
TRBV30	TRBJ2-7	-	-	CAWSNGGAHYEQYF	TGTGCCTGGAGTAACGGGGGAGCTCACTACGAGCAGTACTTC
TRBV30	TRBJ2-5	-	-	CAWSVSRETQYF	TGTGCCTGGAGTGTATCTAGGGAGACCCAGTACTTC
TRBV6-1	TRBJ2-7	once	-	CASRHTRYEQYF	TGTGCCAGCAGGCACACACGGTACGAGCAGTACTTC
TRBV7-2	TRBJ2-5	-	-	CASSLAFAEETQYF	TGTGCCAGCAGCTTAGCGTTTGCGGAAGAGACCCAGTACTTC
TRBV7-9	TRBJ2-7	-	TRBD2	CASSKTGGAHEQYF	TGTGCCAGCAGCAAAACGGGGGGAGCCCACGAGCAGTACTTC
TRBV19	TRBJ2-7	-	TRBD1	CASSTPDRAHEQYF	TGTGCCAGTAGTACGCCTGACAGGGCCCACGAGCAGTACTTC
TRBV5-1	TRBJ2-5	-	-	CASSLGGQETQYF	TGCGCCAGCAGCTTGGGAGGGCAAGAGACCCAGTACTTC
TRBV6-1	TRBJ1-4	-	-	CASSLRGVDEKLFF	TGTGCCAGCAGTCTCAGGGGTGTAGATGAAAAACTGTTTTTT
TRBV19	TRBJ1-2	-	-	CAIQGNYPNYGYTF	TGTGCCATCCAGGGTAACTACCCTAACTATGGCTACACCTTC
TRBV29-1	TRBJ2-2	-	TRBD2	CSVGGVAGGHTGELFF	TGCAGCGTTGGCGGGGTAGCGGGGGGGCACACCGGGGAGCTGTTTTTT
TRBV6-4	TRBJ1-2	-	-	CASSSSPVGRGRNGYTF	TGTGCCAGCAGTAGCTCCCCCGTGGGCAGGGGCAGAAATGGCTACACCTTC
TRBV2	TRBJ2-1	-	-	CASSESMGGYEQFF	TGTGCCAGCAGTGAGTCGATGGGAGGTTACGAGCAGTTCTTC
TRBV30	TRBJ1-1	-	-	CAWRPQGWAEAFF	TGTGCCTGGAGACCACAGGGATGGGCTGAAGCTTTCTTT
TRBV11-2	TRBJ1-1	-	-	CASNKGVAEAFF	TGTGCCAGCAACAAAGGGGTAGCCGAAGCTTTCTTT
TRBV27	TRBJ2-1	-	TRBD2	CASSSGASGGSYNEQFF	TGTGCCAGCAGCTCTGGGGCTAGCGGGGGTTCCTACAATGAGCAGTTCTTC
TRBV7-3	TRBJ2-3	-	TRBD2	CASSLGPGGRTDTQYF	TGTGCCAGCAGCTTGGGCCCGGGGGGACGGACAGATACGCAGTATTTT
TRBV7-2	TRBJ2-5	-	-	CASSRGFEETQYF	TGTGCCAGCAGCCGGGGGTTCGAGGAGACCCAGTACTTC
TRBV6-5	TRBJ2-7	few	-	CASSRGRAYEQYF	TGTGCCAGCAGTCGGGGTCGGGCCTACGAGCAGTACTTC
TRBV2	TRBJ2-5	-	-	CTMRMGTAQETQYF	TGCACCATGAGAATGGGGACGGCCCAAGAGACCCAGTACTTC
TRBV7-3	TRBJ2-1	-	-	CASSFRDSQYNEQFF	TGTGCCAGCAGCTTCCGTGACAGTCAGTACAATGAGCAGTTCTTC
TRBV30	TRBJ1-1	-	-	CAWKTGEWNTEAFF	TGTGCCTGGAAGACGGGGGAATGGAACACTGAAGCTTTCTTT
TRBV30	TRBJ1-2	-	TRBD1	CAWNAGTGVYGYTF	TGTGCCTGGAATGCCGGGACAGGGGTCTATGGCTACACCTTC
TRBV19	TRBJ2-1	-	TRBD1	CASSTRQGFINEQFF	TGTGCCAGTAGTACTCGACAGGGTTTCATCAATGAGCAGTTCTTC
TRBV5-6	TRBJ2-5	-	-	CASSRQGPETQYF	TGTGCCAGCAGCCGCCAGGGCCCGGAGACCCAGTACTTC
TRBV10-2	TRBJ1-6	-	-	CATQKGSGYNSPLHF	TGCGCCACGCAGAAGGGATCGGGCTATAATTCACCCCTCCACTTT
TRBV19	TRBJ2-3	-	TRBD2	CASSMPKLAGSDTQYF	TGTGCCAGTAGTATGCCTAAACTAGCGGGATCAGATACGCAGTATTTT
TRBV9	TRBJ2-7	-	TRBD1	CASSRQGYEQYF	TGTGCCAGTAGTCGACAGGGGTACGAGCAGTACTTC
TRBV5-6	TRBJ2-3	once	-	CASSLGALGDTQYF	TGTGCCAGCAGCTTGGGGGCCCTGGGAGATACGCAGTATTTT
TRBV18	TRBJ2-5	-	-	CASSLQPGAETQYF	TGTGCCAGCTCACTCCAGCCGGGTGCGGAGACCCAGTACTTC
TRBV6-5	TRBJ1-5	-	TRBD1	CASSGQGAGNQPQHF	TGTGCCAGCAGTGGCCAGGGGGCTGGCAATCAGCCCCAGCATTTT
TRBV29-1	TRBJ2-3	-	TRBD2	CSLRSGGASDTQYF	TGCAGCTTAAGAAGCGGGGGGGCATCAGATACGCAGTATTTT
TRBV6-1	TRBJ2-1	-	-	CASSGSYNEQFF	TGTGCCAGCTCCGGTTCCTACAATGAGCAGTTCTTC
TRBV7-9	TRBJ1-1	-	TRBD1	CASSFAGGGTEAFF	TGTGCCAGCAGCTTCGCAGGGGGAGGCACTGAAGCTTTCTTT
TRBV6-1	TRBJ2-5	once	-	CASPLKGEETQYF	TGTGCCAGCCCGTTGAAGGGAGAAGAGACCCAGTACTTC
TRBV5-1	TRBJ1-2	-	-	CASRLRDSLGYTF	TGCGCCAGCAGACTCAGGGATAGCCTAGGCTACACCTTC
TRBV7-2	TRBJ2-7	-	TRBD1	CASSLALGQGSYEQYF	TGTGCCAGCAGCTTAGCGTTGGGACAGGGCTCCTACGAGCAGTACTTC
TRBV6-5	TRBJ2-4	-	TRBD1	CASSSEGGTGLYIQYF	TGTGCCAGCAGTTCCGAGGGCGGGACAGGGTTGTACATTCAGTACTTC
TRBV7-8	TRBJ2-2	-	TRBD2	CASSSFGLAELSTGELFF	TGTGCCAGCAGCTCCTTCGGACTAGCGGAACTTTCCACCGGGGAGCTGTTTTTT
TRBV30	TRBJ1-6	few	-	CAWSVQRGSGVALHF	TGTGCCTGGAGTGTACAGAGGGGTTCGGGCGTGGCCCTCCACTTT
TRBV9	TRBJ2-3	-	-	CASSAFGWGATDTQYF	TGTGCCAGCAGCGCCTTTGGATGGGGAGCCACAGATACGCAGTATTTT
TRBV2	TRBJ2-3	once	-	CASTETADTQYF	TGTGCCAGCACCGAGACGGCAGATACGCAGTATTTT
TRBV18	TRBJ1-5	-	-	CASSYDGSNQPQHF	TGTGCCAGCTCATACGACGGTAGCAATCAGCCCCAGCATTTT
TRBV5-4	TRBJ1-2	-	-	CASSLNGDWSYTF	TGTGCCAGCAGCTTGAATGGGGATTGGAGCTACACCTTC
TRBV4-1	TRBJ2-7	-	-	CASSQAGSASYEQYF	TGCGCCAGCAGCCAGGCCGGGAGTGCCTCCTACGAGCAGTACTTC
TRBV6-5	TRBJ1-1	-	-	CASSYSTGNTEAFF	TGTGCCAGCAGTTACTCTACAGGAAACACTGAAGCTTTCTTT